This TCR beta chain derives from a study of blood T cells in healthy people across ages (dated by TCRdb to about 2015). For the study in its entirety: In model experiments, template switching captured roughly one uniquely barcoded TCR beta cDNA molecule for every two T cells. Two additional independent replicas of 1 million unique cDNA reads from the same blood draw were analyzed for two donors (one aged 18 to 30 and one aged 80 or older). The study measured age-related changes in TCR beta repertoire diversity using deep sequencing normalized with unique cDNA molecular identifiers. Four age groups were formed from the donors: young (average approximately 15 years), middle-aged (approximately 40), aged (about 68) and long-lived (about 75). The research as a whole found: The CMV infection status of donors was not known, potentially confounding age-related changes in expanded clonotypes. Since profiling was done on bulk unsorted PBMCs, naive and antigen-experienced compartments could not be conclusively compared. Compared with the aged group, the long-lived group had more naive CD4+ T cells, fewer expanded clones and increased TCR diversity, a pattern suggesting age selection. As age increased, observed TCR beta diversity per million T cells dropped in a roughly linear way, and a significant reduction was already evident by age 40. Estimates of total diversity from one million sequenced T cells were regarded as lower bounds and underestimates. Observed TCR beta diversity correlated strongly with the percentage of naive T cells measured by flow cytometry.

Reading the germline V gene gives CDR1 ENHRY and CDR2 SYGVKD. From the cysteine up to the phenylalanine, the CDR3 has a length of 15 residues. Left in the record is the CDR3 DNA by itself, 45 bases read in frame from the first base. The library was generated by 5' RACE. Instrument used: Illumina HiSeq 2500. A second about 7 to 11 cycle PCR used a sample-barcoded 5' primer and a J-beta primer mix. A template-switch 5' adaptor carrying 12 random nucleotides introduced a unique molecular identifier onto each TCR beta cDNA molecule. Each sample yielded at least 2.5 million CDR3-containing paired-end reads. All of the RNA was converted into first-strand cDNA using the Mint cDNA synthesis kit, with a TRBC-specific oligonucleotide serving as the primer. Following uracil-DNA glycosylase treatment, a first 18-cycle PCR with universal primers M1SS and BC2_uni_R was performed on all cDNA. The paper's data handling went like this. Each sample was normalized by randomly selecting 1 million high-quality reads, each carrying a distinct molecular identifier. Instead of being binned into consensus sequences, reads that shared molecular identifiers were thrown out. MiTCR, with a Q25 quality threshold and the strictest error-elimination algorithm, was used for CDR3 identification, clonotype clustering and error correction. A nonparametric unseen species model using Euler transformation provided a lower-bound estimate of total TCR beta diversity. TCRdb passed the public sequencing reads through fastp at Q25 and MiXCR, retaining productive beta sequences. Each CDR3 protein appears once, grouped with its most common genes and DNA. In this record, the V and J calls reflect TCRdb's handling and not the investigators' own analysis. The table for this sample lists approximately 800,000 distinct CDR3 sequences; 25% to 30% of them were counted only once. The ten largest clones add up to around 3% of the sample.

In regard to this clonotype: The antigen this receptor binds is unknown. No clone much larger than this one lies a single base away; base qualities are absent.

The donors were roughly 38 Caucasian individuals from Russia, aged roughly 6 to 90 years, who were systemically healthy. Each donor gave 8 to 10 milliliters of peripheral blood, drawn into EDTA-treated Vacutainer tubes. Ficoll-Paque density-gradient centrifugation was used to isolate PBMCs, with at least 6 million per sample. Total RNA was extracted from PBMCs with Trizol reagent, with at least 5 micrograms obtained per sample. The percentages of naive CD45RAhigh/CD27high T cells were determined by flow cytometry on a PBMC aliquot from every donor. The data also belong to a second study, concerning T cells of mothers and their children. The second paper further reports: Donors were nine systemically healthy Caucasian individuals: three mothers and their six children. cDNA synthesis used all of the extracted RNA, with 1.5 ug of RNA in each 15 ul reaction. In the second PCR, the M1S primer introduced both the sample barcodes and 2-4 random nucleotides. Over 8.5 million TCR beta CDR3 reads were obtained for each mother, and 2.5 million to 3 million reads were obtained for each child. In both related and unrelated pairs, thymic selection shapes the output of TCR recombination in a similar way, with inherited differences having only a minor effect. Related mother-child pairs always showed normalized repertoire overlap that was slightly higher than in unrelated mother-child pairs, though the difference was never significant. With a sensitivity of approximately 92 clones per million clonotypes, no persistent microchimeric T cell clones were detected. Deep NGS was used in the study to compare the TCR beta repertoires of mothers and children and to look for features that separate related mother-child pairs from unrelated individuals. On average, the children were approximately 11 +/- 4 years old, while the mothers were about 40 +/- 4 years old. Libraries were sequenced on Illumina HiSeq 2000 with 100+100 nt paired-end reads after adapter ligation with NEBNext reagents. To prevent cross-contamination, the mother and child libraries were prepared a month apart and were sequenced in separate runs. For each donor, somewhere between about 450,000 and 2,100,000 distinct TCR beta clonotypes were identified. Naive TCR beta clonotypes were estimated from low-frequency clonotypes matched to each donor's FACS-determined naive share, without sorting.

Sequenced material: blood. The chain is encoded by TRBV10-3 joined to TRBJ2-5; TRBD2 lines up with 12 middle nucleotides. The better agreement between TRBJ2-1 and the DNA end casts doubt on the J call. This receptor was identified in a boy aged 5-17 years in good health. Here the CDR3 is given as CAIRDLAGGPTEQFF. The nucleotide sequence reads TGTGCCATCAGGGACCTAGCGGGGGGGCCCACTGAGCAGTTCTTC.